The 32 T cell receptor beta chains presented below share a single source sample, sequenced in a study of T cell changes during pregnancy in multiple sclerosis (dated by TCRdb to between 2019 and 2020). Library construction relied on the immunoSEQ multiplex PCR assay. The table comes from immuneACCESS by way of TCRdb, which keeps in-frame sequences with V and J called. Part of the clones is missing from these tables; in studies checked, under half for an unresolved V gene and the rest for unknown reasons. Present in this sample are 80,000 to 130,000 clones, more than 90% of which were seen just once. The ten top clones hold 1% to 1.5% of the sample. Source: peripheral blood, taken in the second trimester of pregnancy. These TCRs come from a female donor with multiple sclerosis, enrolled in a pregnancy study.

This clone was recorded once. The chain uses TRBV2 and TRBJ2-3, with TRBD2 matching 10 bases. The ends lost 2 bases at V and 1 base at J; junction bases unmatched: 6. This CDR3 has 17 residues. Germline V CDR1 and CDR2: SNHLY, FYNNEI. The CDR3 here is CASSEPTSGARTDTQYF. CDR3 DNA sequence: TGTGCCAGCAGTGAACCAACTAGCGGGGCCCGCACAGATACGCAGTATTTT. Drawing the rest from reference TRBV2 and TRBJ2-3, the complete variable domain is EPEVTQTPSHQVTQMGQEVILRCVPISNHLYFYWYRQILGQKVEFLVSFYNNEISEKSEIFDDQFSVERPDGSNFTLKIRSTKLEDSAMYFCASSEPTSGARTDTQYFGPGTRLTVL.

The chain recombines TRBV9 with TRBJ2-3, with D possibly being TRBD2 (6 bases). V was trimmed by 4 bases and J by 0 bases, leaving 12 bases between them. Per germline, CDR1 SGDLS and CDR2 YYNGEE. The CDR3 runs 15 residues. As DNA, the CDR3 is TGTGCCAGCAGCCCCCAAGGACTAAGCACAGATACGCAGTATTTT. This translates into CASSPQGLSTDTQYF. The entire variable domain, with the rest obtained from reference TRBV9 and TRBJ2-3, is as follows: DSGVTQTPKHLITATGQRVTLRCSPRSGDLSVYWYQQSLDQGLQFLIQYYNGEERAKGNILERFSAQQFPDLHSELNLSSLELGDSALYFCASSPQGLSTDTQYFGPGTRLTVL.

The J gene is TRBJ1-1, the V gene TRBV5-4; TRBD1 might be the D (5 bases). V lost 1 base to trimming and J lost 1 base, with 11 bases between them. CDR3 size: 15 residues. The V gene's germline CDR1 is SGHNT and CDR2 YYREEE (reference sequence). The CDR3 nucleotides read TGTGCCAGCAGCTTGTCGCGACAGACGAACACTGAAGCTTTCTTT. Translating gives CASSLSRQTNTEAFF.

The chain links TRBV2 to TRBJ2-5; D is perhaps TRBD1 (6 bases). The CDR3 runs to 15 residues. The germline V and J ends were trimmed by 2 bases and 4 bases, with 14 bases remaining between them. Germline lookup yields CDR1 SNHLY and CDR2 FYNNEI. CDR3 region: CASSELGAGVETQYF. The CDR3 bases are TGTGCCAGCAGTGAATTGGGGGCCGGGGTAGAGACCCAGTACTTC.

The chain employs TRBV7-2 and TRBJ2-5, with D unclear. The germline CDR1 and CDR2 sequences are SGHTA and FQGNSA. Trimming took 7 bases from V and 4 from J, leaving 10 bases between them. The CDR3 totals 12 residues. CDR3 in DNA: TGTGCCAGCACCACAACGGGAGAGACCCAGTACTTC. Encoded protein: CASTTTGETQYF.

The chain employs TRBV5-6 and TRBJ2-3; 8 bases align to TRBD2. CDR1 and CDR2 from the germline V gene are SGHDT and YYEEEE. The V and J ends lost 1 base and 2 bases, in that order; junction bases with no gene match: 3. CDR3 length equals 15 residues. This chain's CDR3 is CASSLTSGYTDTQYF. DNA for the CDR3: TGTGCCAGCAGCTTGACTAGCGGATACACAGATACGCAGTATTTT.

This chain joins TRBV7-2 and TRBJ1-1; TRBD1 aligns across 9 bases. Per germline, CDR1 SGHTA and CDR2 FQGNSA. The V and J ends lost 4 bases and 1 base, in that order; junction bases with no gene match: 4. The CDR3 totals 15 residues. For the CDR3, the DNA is TGTGCCAGCAGCTCCCGGACAGGGGCGAACACTGAAGCTTTCTTT. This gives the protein CASSSRTGANTEAFF.

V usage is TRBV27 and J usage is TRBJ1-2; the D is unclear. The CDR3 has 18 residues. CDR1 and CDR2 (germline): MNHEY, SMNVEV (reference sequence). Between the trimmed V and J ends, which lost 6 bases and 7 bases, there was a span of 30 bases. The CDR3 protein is CASSSFPPRYSGEGGYTF. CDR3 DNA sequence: TGTGCCAGCAGCTCCTTCCCCCCTCGATACTCGGGAGAGGGTGGCTACACCTTC.

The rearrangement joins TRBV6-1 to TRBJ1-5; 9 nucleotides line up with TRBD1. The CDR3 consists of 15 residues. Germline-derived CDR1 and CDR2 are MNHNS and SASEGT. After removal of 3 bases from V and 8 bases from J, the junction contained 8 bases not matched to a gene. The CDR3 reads CASSDPHRGREPQHF. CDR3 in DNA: TGTGCCAGCAGTGACCCACACAGGGGGCGGGAGCCCCAGCATTTT.

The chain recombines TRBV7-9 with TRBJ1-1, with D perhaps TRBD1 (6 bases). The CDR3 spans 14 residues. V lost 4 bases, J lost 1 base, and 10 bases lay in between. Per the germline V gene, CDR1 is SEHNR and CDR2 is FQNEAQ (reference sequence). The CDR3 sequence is CASSWGGANTEAFF. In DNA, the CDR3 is TGTGCCAGCAGCTGGGGGGGGGCGAACACTGAAGCTTTCTTT.

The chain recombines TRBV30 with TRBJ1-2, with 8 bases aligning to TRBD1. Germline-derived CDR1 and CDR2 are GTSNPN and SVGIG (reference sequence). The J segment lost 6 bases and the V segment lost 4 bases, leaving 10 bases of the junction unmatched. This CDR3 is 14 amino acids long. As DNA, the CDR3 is TGTGCCTGGATGCGACAGGGGAGAACACATGGCTACACCTTC. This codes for CAWMRQGRTHGYTF.

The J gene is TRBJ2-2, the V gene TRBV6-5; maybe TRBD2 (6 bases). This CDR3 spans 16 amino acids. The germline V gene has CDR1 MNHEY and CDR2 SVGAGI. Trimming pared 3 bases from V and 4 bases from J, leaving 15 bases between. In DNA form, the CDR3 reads TGTGCCAGCAGTTATCGAGGCGGGGCCTTCACCGGGGAGCTGTTTTTT. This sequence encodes CASSYRGGAFTGELFF.

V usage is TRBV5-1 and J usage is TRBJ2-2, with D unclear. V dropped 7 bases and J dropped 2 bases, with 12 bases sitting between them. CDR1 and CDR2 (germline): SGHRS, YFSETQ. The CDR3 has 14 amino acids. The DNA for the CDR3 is TGCGCCAGCGGTAAGGCGGTTAACACCGGGGAGCTGTTTTTT. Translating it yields CASGKAVNTGELFF.

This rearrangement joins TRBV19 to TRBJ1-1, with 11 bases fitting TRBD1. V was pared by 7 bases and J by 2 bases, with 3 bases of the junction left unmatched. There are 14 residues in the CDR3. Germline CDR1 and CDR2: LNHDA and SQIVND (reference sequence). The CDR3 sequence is CASTGQGANTEAFF. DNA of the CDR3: TGTGCCAGTACCGGACAGGGGGCAAACACTGAAGCTTTCTTT. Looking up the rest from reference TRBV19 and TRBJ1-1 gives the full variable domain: DGGITQSPKYLFRKEGQNVTLSCEQNLNHDAMYWYRQDPGQGLRLIYYSQIVNDFQKGDIAEGYSVSREKKESFPLTVTSAQKNPTAFYLCASTGQGANTEAFFGQGTRLTVV.

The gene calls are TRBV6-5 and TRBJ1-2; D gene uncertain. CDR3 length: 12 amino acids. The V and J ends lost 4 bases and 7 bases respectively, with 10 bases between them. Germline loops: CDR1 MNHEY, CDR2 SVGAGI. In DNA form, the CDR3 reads TGTGCCAGCAGTTCGAGGGTCGGTGGCTACACCTTC. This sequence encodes CASSSRVGGYTF.

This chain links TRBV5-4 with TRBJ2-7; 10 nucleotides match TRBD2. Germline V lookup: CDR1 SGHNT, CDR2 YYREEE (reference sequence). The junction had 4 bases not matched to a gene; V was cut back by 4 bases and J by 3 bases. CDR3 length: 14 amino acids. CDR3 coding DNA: TGTGCCAGCAGCCCAGCGGGAGGGCTCTACGAGCAGTACTTC. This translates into CASSPAGGLYEQYF.

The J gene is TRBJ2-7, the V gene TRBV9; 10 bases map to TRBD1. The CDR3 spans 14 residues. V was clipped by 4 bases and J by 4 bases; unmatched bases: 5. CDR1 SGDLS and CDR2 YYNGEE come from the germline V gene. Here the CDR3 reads CASSFGTGDYEQYF. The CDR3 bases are TGTGCCAGCAGCTTTGGGACAGGGGATTACGAGCAGTACTTC.

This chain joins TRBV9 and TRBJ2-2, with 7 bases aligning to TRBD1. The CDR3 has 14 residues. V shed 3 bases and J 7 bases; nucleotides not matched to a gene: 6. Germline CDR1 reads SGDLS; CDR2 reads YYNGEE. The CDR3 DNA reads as TGTGCCAGCAGCGAACGACAGGGCAGCGGGGAGCTGTTTTTT. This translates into CASSERQGSGELFF.

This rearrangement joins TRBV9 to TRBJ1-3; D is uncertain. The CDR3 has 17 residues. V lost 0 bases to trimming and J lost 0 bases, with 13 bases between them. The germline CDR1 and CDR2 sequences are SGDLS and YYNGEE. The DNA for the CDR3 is TGTGCCAGCAGCGTAGCTACCGGCGGATACTCTGGAAACACCATATATTTT. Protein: CASSVATGGYSGNTIYF.

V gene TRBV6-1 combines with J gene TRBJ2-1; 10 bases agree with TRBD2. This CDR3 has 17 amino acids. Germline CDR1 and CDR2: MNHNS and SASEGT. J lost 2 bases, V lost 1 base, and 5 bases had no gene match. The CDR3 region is CASSEDLAGVPYNEQFF. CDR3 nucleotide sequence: TGTGCCAGCAGTGAAGATCTAGCGGGAGTACCCTACAATGAGCAGTTCTTC.

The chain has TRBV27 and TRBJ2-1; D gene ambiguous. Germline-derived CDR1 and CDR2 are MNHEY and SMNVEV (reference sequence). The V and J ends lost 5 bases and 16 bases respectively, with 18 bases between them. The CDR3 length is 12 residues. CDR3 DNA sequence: TGTGCCAGCAGTCCCACAGTCTTCCGCCTTTTCTTC. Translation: CASSPTVFRLFF.

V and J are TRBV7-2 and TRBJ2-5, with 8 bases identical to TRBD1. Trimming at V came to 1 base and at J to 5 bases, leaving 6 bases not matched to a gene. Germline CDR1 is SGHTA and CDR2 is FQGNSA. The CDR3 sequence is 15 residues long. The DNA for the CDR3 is TGTGCCAGCAGCTTAGTATCCAGGGGGCGGGAGACCCAGTACTTC. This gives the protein CASSLVSRGRETQYF.

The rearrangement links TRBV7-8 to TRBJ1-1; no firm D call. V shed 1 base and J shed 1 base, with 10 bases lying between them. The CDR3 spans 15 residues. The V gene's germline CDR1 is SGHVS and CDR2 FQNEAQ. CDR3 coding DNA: TGTGCCAGCAGCTTAGGCCCGGTACCGAACACTGAAGCTTTCTTT. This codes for CASSLGPVPNTEAFF.

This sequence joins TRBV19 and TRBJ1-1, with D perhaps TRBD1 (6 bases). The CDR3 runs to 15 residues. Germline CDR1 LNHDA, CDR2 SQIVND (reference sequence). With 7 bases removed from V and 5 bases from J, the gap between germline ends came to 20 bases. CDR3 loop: CASIGRGGAATEAFF. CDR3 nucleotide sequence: TGTGCCAGTATTGGTAGGGGGGGCGCCGCGACTGAAGCTTTCTTT.

In DNA, the CDR3 is TGTGCCAGCAGATCCTCCCGACAGTACATCTCTGGGGCCAACGTCCTGACTTTC. Translating it yields CASRSSRQYISGANVLTF. The V gene is TRBV28, the J gene TRBJ2-6; D perhaps matches TRBD1 (5 bases). Germline-derived CDR1 and CDR2 are MDHEN and SYDVKM. The CDR3 totals 18 residues. Trimming shortened V by 6 bases and J by 0 bases, and 18 bases separated the two germline ends. Full variable domain (missing parts from reference TRBV28 and TRBJ2-6): DVKVTQSSRYLVKRTGEKVFLECVQDMDHENMFWYRQDPGLGLRLIYFSYDVKMKEKGDIPEGYSVSREKKERFSLILESASTNQTSMYLCASRSSRQYISGANVLTFGAGSRLTVL.

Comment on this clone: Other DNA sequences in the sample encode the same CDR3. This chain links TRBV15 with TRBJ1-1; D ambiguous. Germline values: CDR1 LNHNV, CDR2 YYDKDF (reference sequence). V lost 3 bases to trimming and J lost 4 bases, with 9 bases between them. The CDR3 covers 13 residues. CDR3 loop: CATSREVGTEAFF. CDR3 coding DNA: TGTGCCACCAGCAGGGAGGTAGGCACTGAAGCTTTCTTT. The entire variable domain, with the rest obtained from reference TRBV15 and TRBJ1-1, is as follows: DAMVIQNPRYQVTQFGKPVTLSCSQTLNHNVMYWYQQKSSQAPKLLFHYYDKDFNNEADTPDNFQSRRPNTSFCFLDIRSPGLGDTAMYLCATSREVGTEAFFGQGTRLTVV.

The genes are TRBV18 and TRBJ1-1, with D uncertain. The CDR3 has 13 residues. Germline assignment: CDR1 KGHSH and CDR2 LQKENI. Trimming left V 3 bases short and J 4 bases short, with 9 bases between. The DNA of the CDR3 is TGTGCCAGCTCACCGAGCGGCGGCACTGAAGCTTTCTTT. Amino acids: CASSPSGGTEAFF. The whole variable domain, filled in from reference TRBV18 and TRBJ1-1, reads NAGVMQNPRHLVRRRGQEARLRCSPMKGHSHVYWYRQLPEEGLKFMVYLQKENIIDESGMPKERFSAEFPKEGPSILRIQQVVRGDSAAYFCASSPSGGTEAFFGQGTRLTVV.

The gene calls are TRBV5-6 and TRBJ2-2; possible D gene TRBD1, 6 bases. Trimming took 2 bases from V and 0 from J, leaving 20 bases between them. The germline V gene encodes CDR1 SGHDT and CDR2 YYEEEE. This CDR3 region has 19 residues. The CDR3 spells CASSFIRITGTPNTGELFF. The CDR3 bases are TGTGCCAGCAGCTTCATCCGCATAACTGGGACACCGAACACCGGGGAGCTGTTTTTT.

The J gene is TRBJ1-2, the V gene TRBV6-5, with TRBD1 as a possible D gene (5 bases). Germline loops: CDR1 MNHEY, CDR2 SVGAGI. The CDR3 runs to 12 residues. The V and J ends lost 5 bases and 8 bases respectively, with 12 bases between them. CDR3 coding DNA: TGTGCCAGCAGTATGGACAATCTCGGCTACACCTTC. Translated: CASSMDNLGYTF.

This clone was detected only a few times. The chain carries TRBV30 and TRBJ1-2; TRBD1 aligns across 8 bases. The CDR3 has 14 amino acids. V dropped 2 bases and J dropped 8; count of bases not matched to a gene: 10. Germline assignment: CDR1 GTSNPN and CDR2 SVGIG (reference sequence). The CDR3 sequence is CAWSPLTGGGGYTF. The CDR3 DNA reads TGTGCCTGGAGTCCTCTCACAGGGGGTGGGGGCTACACCTTC.

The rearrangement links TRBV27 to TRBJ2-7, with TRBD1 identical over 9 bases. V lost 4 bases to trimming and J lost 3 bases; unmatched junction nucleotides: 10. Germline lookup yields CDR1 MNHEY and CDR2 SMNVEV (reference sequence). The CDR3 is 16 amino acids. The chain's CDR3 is CASSSDTGGILYEQYF. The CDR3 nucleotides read TGTGCCAGCAGTTCCGATACAGGGGGCATCCTCTACGAGCAGTACTTC.

The DNA for the CDR3 is TGTGCCAGCAGTTTTGACAGGGGGCGCCGATACGAGCAGTACTTC. It specifies CASSFDRGRRYEQYF. The J gene is TRBJ2-7, the V gene TRBV28, with TRBD1 identical over 10 bases. The CDR3 covers 15 residues. The V gene end was trimmed by 3 bases and the J gene end by 4 bases; junction bases not matched to a gene: 6. The germline V gene has CDR1 MDHEN and CDR2 SYDVKM.